This T cell receptor (beta chain) was retrieved from a study of blood T cell repertoires in COVID-19. Across the whole study: Sites in the United States, Italy and Spain provided acute and convalescent COVID-19 samples.

Method: immunoSEQ multiplex PCR; TCRdb's copy keeps in-frame clones and lacks some. The repertoire consists of about 270,000 clones, with less than 85% occurring once and the leading ten covering roughly 3.1%. There are 14 residues in the CDR3. Germline CDR1 GTSNPN, CDR2 SVGIG (reference sequence). The V and J ends lost 4 bases and 2 bases, in that order; junction bases with no gene match: 5. The chain is built from TRBV30 and TRBJ2-1, with TRBD2 matching 7 bases. This receptor was obtained from a woman aged 18-29 years with acute or convalescent COVID-19. The sample consisted of peripheral blood. The CDR3 DNA sequence: TGTGCCTGGACGAAGCGGGACCCCTACAATGAGCAGTTCTTC. Its translation: CAWTKRDPYNEQFF.